What follows is one TCR beta chain and its context. The sample is drawn from a study of T cell changes during pregnancy in multiple sclerosis. The method was immunoSEQ multiplex PCR; TCRdb's version includes in-frame clones alone and lacks a portion of them. The sample carries some 70,000 clones, approximately 90% recorded once. Germline V gene sequence: CDR1 MNHEY, CDR2 SMNVEV (reference sequence). The CDR3 sequence is 15 residues long. Trimming pared 2 bases from V and 6 bases from J, leaving 11 bases between. The sample consisted of peripheral blood, taken in the second trimester of pregnancy. This clonotype was sampled from a female donor in good health, enrolled as a control in a pregnancy study. The V and J genes are TRBV27 and TRBJ1-6; D gene uncertain. The CDR3 region is CASSLTVTANSPLHF. The CDR3 DNA sequence: TGTGCCAGCAGTTTAACGGTCACAGCTAATTCACCCCTCCACTTT.